The sample holds a few counts of the clone carrying this TCR beta chain. Its antigen is as yet unknown. This CDR3 region has 13 residues. V was cut by 5 bases and J by 5 bases, with 11 bases left in between. CDR1 is SGHVS and CDR2 is FNYEAQ in the germline V gene. This entry is derived from a study of identical twins. Notes on the study in general: Out-of-frame sharing of TCR alpha in monozygotic twins was underestimated by models. The authors noted that invariant MAIT and iNKT cells could partly confound zero-insertion analyses. Alpha sequences that were out-of-frame and twin-shared showed an excess of low generation probability.

Template switching (which added a universal primer site) was used, and cDNA carried unique molecular identifiers. TCRdb redid the calling of the 5' RACE reads with MiXCR, one entry per CDR3 protein. This sample has 510,000 or so distinct CDR3 sequences, with 13% to 15% found just once. This sample was shared with a second study, whose subject was yellow fever vaccine responses in identical twins.

The clonotype originates from a young woman in good health. The chain combines TRBV7-6 with TRBJ2-3; the D gene is possibly TRBD2 (6 bases). Material for sequencing was CD4+ T cells sorted from blood. The CDR3 sequence: CASSLGTEDTQYF. The CDR3 nucleotides read TGTGCCAGCAGCCTTGGGACTGAAGATACGCAGTATTTT.